These T cell receptor beta chains were read from a single sample in a study of blood T cells in healthy people across ages. TCRdb re-called the 5' RACE reads through MiXCR, storing one row per CDR3 protein. The table records roughly 1,300,000 distinct CDR3 sequences, approximately 59% of them present only once. Sequencing was done on a sample of blood. Receptors originate from a man aged 18-30 years in good health. CDR3s include the opening cysteine and the closing phenylalanine or tryptophan. Fields, in order: CDR3 length, J gene, V gene, clone size, D gene, CDR3 DNA, CDR3 protein. D genes are given only for firm matches. Clone size, where shown, is once, few, many, or a class for clones that have expanded.

length: 15
J: TRBJ2-3
V: TRBV11-2
size: few
D: TRBD2
DNA: TGTGCCAGCAGTTTTAGCGGGAGGGGAACAGATACGCAGTATTTT
CDR3: CASSFSGRGTDTQYF

length: 19
J: TRBJ1-5
V: TRBV28
size: NA
D: NA
DNA: TGTGCCAGCAGTTTGTTACACCGGACCTACAGGGATAGCAATCAGCCCCAGCATTTT
CDR3: CASSLLHRTYRDSNQPQHF

length: 13
J: TRBJ2-7
V: TRBV5-1
size: NA
D: NA
DNA: TGCGCCAGCAGCTGGGGACACCGATACGAGCAGTACTTC
CDR3: CASSWGHRYEQYF

length: 12
J: TRBJ2-1
V: TRBV29-1
size: NA
D: TRBD2
DNA: TGCAGCGTAGGACTAGCGGGAGCCGAGCAGTTCTTC
CDR3: CSVGLAGAEQFF

length: 16
J: TRBJ1-2
V: TRBV7-2
size: NA
D: TRBD1
DNA: TGTGCCAGCAGCTCGTTTTCACAGGGGGCGCGGTATGGCTACACCTTC
CDR3: CASSSFSQGARYGYTF

length: 18
J: TRBJ2-4
V: TRBV20-1
size: NA
D: TRBD2
DNA: TGCAGTGCTAGAGACCCGACTAGCGGGGGGATAGCCAAAAACATTCAGTACTTC
CDR3: CSARDPTSGGIAKNIQYF

length: 17
J: TRBJ2-3
V: TRBV5-4
size: once
D: NA
DNA: TGTGCCAGCAGCTTGGAGTTAGCCTCCCTAAACCTCGATACGCAGTATTTT
CDR3: CASSLELASLNLDTQYF

length: 17
J: TRBJ2-4
V: TRBV7-6
size: NA
D: NA
DNA: TGTGCCAGCAGCTTAGGGTGGAGGGGGCGGACCAAAAACATTCAGTACTTC
CDR3: CASSLGWRGRTKNIQYF

length: 16
J: TRBJ2-1
V: TRBV7-2
size: NA
D: TRBD2
DNA: TGTGCCAGCAGCTTAAGGGGCGGGAGGGCCTACAATGAGCAGTTCTTC
CDR3: CASSLRGGRAYNEQFF

length: 15
J: TRBJ2-7
V: TRBV7-2
size: NA
D: TRBD2
DNA: TGTGCCAGCAGCTCCGCTAGCGGGGGAGCCTACGAGCAGTACTTC
CDR3: CASSSASGGAYEQYF

length: 15
J: TRBJ1-5
V: TRBV4-1
size: NA
D: NA
DNA: TGCGCCAGCAGCCAAGGGGCGGGTTCAACGACGCCCCAGCATTTT
CDR3: CASSQGAGSTTPQHF

length: 16
J: TRBJ2-7
V: TRBV4-1
size: NA
D: TRBD2
DNA: TGCGCCAGCAGCCAAGATCAACTAGCGGGAACCTACGAGCAGTACTTC
CDR3: CASSQDQLAGTYEQYF

length: 12
J: TRBJ2-7
V: TRBV20-1
size: NA
D: TRBD1
DNA: TGCAGTGCCGGGACAGGGGGCTACGAGCAGTACTTC
CDR3: CSAGTGGYEQYF

length: 14
J: TRBJ1-6
V: TRBV5-5
size: NA
D: NA
DNA: TGTGCCGGCAGCTTGGGGGACGGGGATTCACCCCTCCACTTT
CDR3: CAGSLGDGDSPLHF

length: 15
J: TRBJ1-2
V: TRBV4-2
size: few
D: TRBD1
DNA: TGTGCCAGCAGCCAGGGCGGGACAGGGAAATATGGCTACACCTTC
CDR3: CASSQGGTGKYGYTF

length: 16
J: TRBJ2-7
V: TRBV7-2
size: NA
D: TRBD1
DNA: TGTGCCAGCAGCTCAAGACAGGGTAAGATCACCTACGAGCAGTACTTC
CDR3: CASSSRQGKITYEQYF

length: 12
J: TRBJ1-2
V: TRBV7-2
size: NA
D: NA
DNA: TGTGCCAGCAGCTTAACTGGCTGGGGCTACACCTTC
CDR3: CASSLTGWGYTF

length: 15
J: TRBJ2-2
V: TRBV2
size: NA
D: TRBD2
DNA: TGTGCCAGCAGAGAAACTAGCGGTCGAACCGGGGAGCTGTTTTTT
CDR3: CASRETSGRTGELFF

length: 14
J: TRBJ2-3
V: TRBV4-2
size: NA
D: NA
DNA: TGTGCCAGCAGCCAATCCAGGGACACAGATACGCAGTATTTT
CDR3: CASSQSRDTDTQYF

length: 15
J: TRBJ2-1
V: TRBV7-9
size: few
D: NA
DNA: TGTGCCAGCAGCTTATTCTCGGGTGTCCACAATGAGCAGTTCTTC
CDR3: CASSLFSGVHNEQFF

length: 16
J: TRBJ1-1
V: TRBV6-2/TRBV6-3
size: NA
D: TRBD1
DNA: TGTGCCAGCAGTTATGTTGCAGGGGGAGTGGACACTGAAGCTTTCTTT
CDR3: CASSYVAGGVDTEAFF

length: 11
J: TRBJ1-4
V: TRBV29-1
size: NA
D: NA
DNA: TGCAGCGTTGACAGCGGAGAAAAACTGTTTTTT
CDR3: CSVDSGEKLFF

length: 14
J: TRBJ2-7
V: TRBV5-1
size: NA
D: NA
DNA: TGCGCCAGCAGCTTGGGAGGGTCAAGTACCGAGCAGTACTTC
CDR3: CASSLGGSSTEQYF

length: 13
J: TRBJ1-1
V: TRBV24-1
size: NA
D: NA
DNA: TGTGCCACCAGGGGGGACGGACTCCTCGAAGCTTTCTTT
CDR3: CATRGDGLLEAFF

length: 16
J: TRBJ1-4
V: TRBV5-1
size: NA
D: NA
DNA: TGCGCCAGCAGCTTGGACCAGCCTGCAACTAACGAAAAACTGTTTTTT
CDR3: CASSLDQPATNEKLFF

length: 12
J: TRBJ1-1
V: TRBV7-9
size: NA
D: NA
DNA: TGTGCCAGCAGCTTTAGCCGGGACTGGGCTTTCTTT
CDR3: CASSFSRDWAFF

length: 12
J: TRBJ2-1
V: TRBV6-2/TRBV6-3
size: NA
D: NA
DNA: TGTGCCAGCACGGTTAACCGAAATGAGCAGTTCTTC
CDR3: CASTVNRNEQFF

length: 17
J: TRBJ1-1
V: TRBV11-1
size: once
D: NA
DNA: TGTGCCAGCAGCTTAGGGATCTACAGGGCTTTAAACACTGAAGCTTTCTTT
CDR3: CASSLGIYRALNTEAFF

length: 14
J: TRBJ1-2
V: TRBV6-1
size: NA
D: TRBD1
DNA: TGTGCCAGCAAAGTGGGACAGGAGAACTATGGCTACACCTTC
CDR3: CASKVGQENYGYTF

length: 14
J: TRBJ2-3
V: TRBV20-1
size: NA
D: NA
DNA: TGCAGTGCTATCGGGGGTGGGGGGACAGATACGCAGTATTTT
CDR3: CSAIGGGGTDTQYF

length: 15
J: TRBJ1-6
V: TRBV6-5
size: once
D: TRBD1
DNA: TGTGCCAGCAGCCTAAGACAGGGAAAGGATTCACCCCTCCACTTT
CDR3: CASSLRQGKDSPLHF

length: 13
J: TRBJ2-1
V: TRBV27
size: NA
D: TRBD2
DNA: TGTGCCACCTTAGCGGGAGGTTACAATGAGCAGTTCTTC
CDR3: CATLAGGYNEQFF

length: 12
J: TRBJ1-1
V: TRBV24-1
size: NA
D: NA
DNA: TGTGCCACCAGTGGGGCAGAGCATGAAGCTTTCTTT
CDR3: CATSGAEHEAFF

length: 14
J: TRBJ1-1
V: TRBV2
size: NA
D: NA
DNA: TGTGCCAGCCAACCGCGGGGGGAGAACACTGAAGCTTTCTTT
CDR3: CASQPRGENTEAFF

length: 15
J: TRBJ2-2
V: TRBV25-1
size: NA
D: NA
DNA: TGTGCCAGCAGCCACCCTCACAGTAACACCGGGGAGCTGTTTTTT
CDR3: CASSHPHSNTGELFF

length: 16
J: TRBJ2-7
V: TRBV7-9
size: NA
D: NA
DNA: TGTGCCAGCAGCTTAGCGCTACGGGAGACTCCCTACGAGCAGTACTTC
CDR3: CASSLALRETPYEQYF

length: 13
J: TRBJ1-6
V: TRBV20-1
size: NA
D: NA
DNA: TGCAGTGCTTCTTACCTTGAAAATTCACCCCTCCACTTT
CDR3: CSASYLENSPLHF

length: 15
J: TRBJ2-7
V: TRBV7-2
size: NA
D: TRBD1
DNA: TGTGCCAGCAGCTTTCTAGGACAGGGGGTATACGAGCAGTACTTC
CDR3: CASSFLGQGVYEQYF

length: 15
J: TRBJ2-7
V: TRBV4-1
size: NA
D: TRBD1
DNA: TGCGCCAGCAGCCAACCGGGACAGGGGGACTACGAGCAGTACTTC
CDR3: CASSQPGQGDYEQYF

length: 15
J: TRBJ2-3
V: TRBV29-1
size: few
D: TRBD2
DNA: TGCAGCGTTTTTCCGGCTAGCGGATACACAGATACGCAGTATTTT
CDR3: CSVFPASGYTDTQYF

length: 15
J: TRBJ1-5
V: TRBV5-6
size: NA
D: NA
DNA: TGTGCCAGCAGCTTGTGGTACGGGGGGTCTCAGCCCCAGCATTTT
CDR3: CASSLWYGGSQPQHF

length: 13
J: TRBJ2-1
V: TRBV10-3
size: once
D: NA
DNA: TGTGCCATCAGGGAGGACAGTTCCAATGAGCAGTTCTTC
CDR3: CAIREDSSNEQFF

length: 14
J: TRBJ2-7
V: TRBV20-1
size: NA
D: TRBD1
DNA: TGCAGTGCTAGGGGGACAGGGGCCACCTACGAGCAGTACTTC
CDR3: CSARGTGATYEQYF

length: 16
J: TRBJ2-3
V: TRBV9
size: once
D: TRBD2
DNA: TGTGCCAGCTCGGAAAGGGCTAGCGGGATTACAGATACGCAGTATTTT
CDR3: CASSERASGITDTQYF

length: 11
J: TRBJ2-7
V: TRBV25-1
size: NA
D: NA
DNA: TGTGCCAGCGGGGATTCTGACGAGCAGTACTTC
CDR3: CASGDSDEQYF

length: 16
J: TRBJ2-7
V: TRBV4-1
size: NA
D: TRBD1
DNA: TGCGCCAGCAGCCAAGACCGATCGGGACAGGGCAACGAGCAGTACTTC
CDR3: CASSQDRSGQGNEQYF

length: 15
J: TRBJ1-5
V: TRBV7-2
size: NA
D: NA
DNA: TGTGCCAGCAGCTTCGGAACATGGAACAATCAGCCCCAGCATTTT
CDR3: CASSFGTWNNQPQHF

length: 14
J: TRBJ2-4
V: TRBV29-1
size: few
D: NA
DNA: TGCAGCGTTGAACTGGGGTTAGCCAAAAACATTCAGTACTTC
CDR3: CSVELGLAKNIQYF

length: 14
J: TRBJ2-7
V: TRBV6-5
size: NA
D: NA
DNA: TGTGCCAGCAGTGTGGGACAAGACTTTTACGAGCAGTACTTC
CDR3: CASSVGQDFYEQYF

length: 13
J: TRBJ1-6
V: TRBV7-9
size: NA
D: NA
DNA: TGTGCCAGCAGCTTGGACAGACATTCACCCCTCCACTTT
CDR3: CASSLDRHSPLHF

length: 16
J: TRBJ1-4
V: TRBV9
size: once
D: NA
DNA: TGTGCCAGCAGCGTAGAGCCAGTACGGACTAATGAAAAACTGTTTTTT
CDR3: CASSVEPVRTNEKLFF

length: 16
J: TRBJ2-5
V: TRBV20-1
size: NA
D: TRBD2
DNA: TGCAGTGCTAGAGCCGTCCGACTAGCCGACCAAGAGACCCAGTACTTC
CDR3: CSARAVRLADQETQYF

length: 15
J: TRBJ2-3
V: TRBV29-1
size: NA
D: NA
DNA: TGCAGCGTGACCCCCTTGGGCGGGAGCACAGATACGCAGTATTTT
CDR3: CSVTPLGGSTDTQYF

length: 16
J: TRBJ2-3
V: TRBV29-1
size: few
D: NA
DNA: TGCAGCGTTGAAGATACCGGGGCAGCCCTCACAGATACGCAGTATTTT
CDR3: CSVEDTGAALTDTQYF

length: 14
J: TRBJ1-6
V: TRBV12-3/TRBV12-4
size: few
D: NA
DNA: TGTGCCAGCAGACCAGGGACCGGGGGTTCACCCCTCCACTTT
CDR3: CASRPGTGGSPLHF

length: 15
J: TRBJ2-3
V: TRBV14
size: NA
D: TRBD2
DNA: TGTGCCAGCAGCCCGGCGGGAGAACCCCCAGATACGCAGTATTTT
CDR3: CASSPAGEPPDTQYF